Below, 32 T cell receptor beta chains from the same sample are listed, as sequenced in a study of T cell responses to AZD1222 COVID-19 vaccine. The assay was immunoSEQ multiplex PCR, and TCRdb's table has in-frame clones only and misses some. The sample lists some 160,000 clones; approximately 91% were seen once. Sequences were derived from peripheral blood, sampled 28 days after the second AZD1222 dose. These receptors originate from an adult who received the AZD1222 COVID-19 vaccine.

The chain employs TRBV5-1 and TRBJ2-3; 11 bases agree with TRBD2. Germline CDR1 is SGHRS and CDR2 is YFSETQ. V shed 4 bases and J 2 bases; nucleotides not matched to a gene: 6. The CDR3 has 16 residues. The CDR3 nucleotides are TGCGCCAGCAGCGGGGGGACTAGCGGACTCACAGATACGCAGTATTTT. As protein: CASSGGTSGLTDTQYF.

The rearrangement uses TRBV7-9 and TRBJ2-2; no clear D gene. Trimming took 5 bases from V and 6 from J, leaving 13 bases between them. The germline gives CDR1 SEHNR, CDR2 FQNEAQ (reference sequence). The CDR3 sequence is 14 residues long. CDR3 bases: TGTGCCAGCAGCCTCGACATTTACTCCGGGGAGCTGTTTTTT. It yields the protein CASSLDIYSGELFF.

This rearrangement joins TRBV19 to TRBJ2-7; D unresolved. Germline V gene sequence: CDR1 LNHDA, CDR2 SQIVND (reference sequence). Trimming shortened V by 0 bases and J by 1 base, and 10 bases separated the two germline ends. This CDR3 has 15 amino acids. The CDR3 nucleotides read TGTGCCAGTAGTATAGATCTGGATTGGTCCTACGAGCAGTACTTC. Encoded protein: CASSIDLDWSYEQYF.

The CDR3 nucleotides are TGTGCCAGCAGCTTAGGGGGGGGTTTCTCCTACGAGCAGTACTTC. It is translated as CASSLGGGFSYEQYF. The chain recombines TRBV7-6 with TRBJ2-7; 7 bases align to TRBD2. Trimming cost V 1 base and J 0 bases; bases outside gene matches: 3. This CDR3 contains 15 residues. Germline CDR1 is SGHVS and CDR2 is FNYEAQ.

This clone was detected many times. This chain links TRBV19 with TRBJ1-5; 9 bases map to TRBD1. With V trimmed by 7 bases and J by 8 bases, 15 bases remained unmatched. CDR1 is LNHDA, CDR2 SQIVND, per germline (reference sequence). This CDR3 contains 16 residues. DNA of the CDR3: TGTGCCAGTACCTCCTTCCGGGGACAGGGTTCCGAGCCCCAGCATTTT. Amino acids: CASTSFRGQGSEPQHF.

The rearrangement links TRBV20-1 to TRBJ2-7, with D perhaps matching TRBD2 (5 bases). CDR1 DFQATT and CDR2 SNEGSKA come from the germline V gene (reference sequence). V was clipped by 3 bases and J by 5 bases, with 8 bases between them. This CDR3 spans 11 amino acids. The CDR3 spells CSARVGDEQYF. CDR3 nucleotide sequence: TGCAGTGCTAGGGTCGGGGACGAGCAGTACTTC.

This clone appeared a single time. The CDR3, as DNA: TGCAGCGTTGAAATGGGTTCGCCCGGAAACACCATATATTTT. Translation gives CSVEMGSPGNTIYF. This chain links TRBV29-1 with TRBJ1-3; no definite D call. CDR1 and CDR2 (germline): SQVTM, ANQGSEA. V was clipped by 2 bases and J by 4 bases, with 12 bases between them. There are 14 residues in the CDR3.

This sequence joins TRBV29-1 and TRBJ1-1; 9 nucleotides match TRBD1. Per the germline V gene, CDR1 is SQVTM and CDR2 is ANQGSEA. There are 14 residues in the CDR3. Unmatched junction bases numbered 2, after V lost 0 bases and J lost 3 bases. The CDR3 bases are TGCAGCGTTGAAGATGGGACAGGGTACACTGAAGCTTTCTTT. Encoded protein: CSVEDGTGYTEAFF.

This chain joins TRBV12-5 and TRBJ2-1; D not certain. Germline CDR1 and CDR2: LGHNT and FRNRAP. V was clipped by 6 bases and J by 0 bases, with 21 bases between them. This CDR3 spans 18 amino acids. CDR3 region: CASGPLPDGQTSYNEQFF. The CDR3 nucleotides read TGTGCTAGTGGCCCTCTCCCCGACGGCCAAACCTCCTACAATGAGCAGTTCTTC. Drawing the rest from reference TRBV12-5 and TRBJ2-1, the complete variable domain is DARVTQTPRHKVTEMGQEVTMRCQPILGHNTVFWYRQTMMQGLELLAYFRNRAPLDDSGMPKDRFSAEMPDATLATLKIQPSEPRDSAVYFCASGPLPDGQTSYNEQFFGPGTRLTVL.

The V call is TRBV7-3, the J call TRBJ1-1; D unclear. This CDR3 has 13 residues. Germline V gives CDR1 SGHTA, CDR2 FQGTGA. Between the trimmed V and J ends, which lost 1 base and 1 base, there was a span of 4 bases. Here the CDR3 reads CASSLSSNTEAFF. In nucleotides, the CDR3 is TGTGCCAGCAGCTTAAGCTCGAACACTGAAGCTTTCTTT.

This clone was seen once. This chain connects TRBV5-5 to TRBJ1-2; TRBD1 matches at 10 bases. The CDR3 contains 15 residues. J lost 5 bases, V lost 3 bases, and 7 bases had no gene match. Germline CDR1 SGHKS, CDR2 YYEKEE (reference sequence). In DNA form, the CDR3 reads TGTGCCAGCAGCTATGGACAGGGGGGTAGATATGGCTACACCTTC. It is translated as CASSYGQGGRYGYTF.

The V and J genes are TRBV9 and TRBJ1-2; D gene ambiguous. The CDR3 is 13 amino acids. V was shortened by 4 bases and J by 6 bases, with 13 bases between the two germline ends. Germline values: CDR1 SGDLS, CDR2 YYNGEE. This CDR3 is CASSKGPHDGYTF. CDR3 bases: TGTGCCAGCAGCAAAGGGCCTCATGATGGCTACACCTTC. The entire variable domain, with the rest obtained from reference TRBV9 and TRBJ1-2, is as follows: DSGVTQTPKHLITATGQRVTLRCSPRSGDLSVYWYQQSLDQGLQFLIQYYNGEERAKGNILERFSAQQFPDLHSELNLSSLELGDSALYFCASSKGPHDGYTFGSGTRLTVV.

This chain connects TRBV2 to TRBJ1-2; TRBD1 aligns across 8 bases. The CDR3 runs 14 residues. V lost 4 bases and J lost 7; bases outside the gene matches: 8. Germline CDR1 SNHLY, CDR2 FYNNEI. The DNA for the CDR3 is TGTGCCAGCAGTGGGACAGGGAGTCGGTCTGGCTACACCTTC. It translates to CASSGTGSRSGYTF.

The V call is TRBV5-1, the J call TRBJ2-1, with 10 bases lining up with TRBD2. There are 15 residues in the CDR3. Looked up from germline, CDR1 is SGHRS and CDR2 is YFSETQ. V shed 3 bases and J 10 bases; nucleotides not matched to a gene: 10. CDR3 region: CASSWGAGGSEEQFF. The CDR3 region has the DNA TGCGCCAGCAGCTGGGGAGCGGGGGGGTCCGAGGAGCAGTTCTTC.

CDR3 residues: CASSYSKQETQYF. In DNA form, the CDR3 reads TGTGCCAGCAGTTACTCGAAACAAGAGACCCAGTACTTC. This sequence joins TRBV6-6 and TRBJ2-5, with D hard to call. This CDR3 is 13 amino acids long. Trimming took 0 bases from V and 2 from J, leaving 4 bases between them. Germline values: CDR1 MNHNY, CDR2 SVGAGI (reference sequence).

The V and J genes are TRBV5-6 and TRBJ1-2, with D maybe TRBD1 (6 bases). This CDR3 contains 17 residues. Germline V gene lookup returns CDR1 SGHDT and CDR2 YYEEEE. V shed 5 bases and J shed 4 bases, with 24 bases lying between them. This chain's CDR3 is CASSVKSGQQTLYGYTF. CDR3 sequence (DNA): TGTGCCAGCAGTGTTAAGTCAGGACAGCAAACCCTCTATGGCTACACCTTC.

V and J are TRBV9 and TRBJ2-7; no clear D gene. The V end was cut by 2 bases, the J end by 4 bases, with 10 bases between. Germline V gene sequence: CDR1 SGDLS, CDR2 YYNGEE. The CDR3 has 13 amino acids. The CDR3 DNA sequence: TGTGCCAGCAGCGTCACACCCGGATACGAGCAGTACTTC. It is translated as CASSVTPGYEQYF.

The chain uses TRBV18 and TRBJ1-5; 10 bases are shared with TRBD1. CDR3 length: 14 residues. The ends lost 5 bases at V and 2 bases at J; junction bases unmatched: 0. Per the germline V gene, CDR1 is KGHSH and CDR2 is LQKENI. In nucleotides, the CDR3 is TGTGCCAGCTCAGGGACAGGGGGCAATCAGCCCCAGCATTTT. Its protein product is CASSGTGGNQPQHF.

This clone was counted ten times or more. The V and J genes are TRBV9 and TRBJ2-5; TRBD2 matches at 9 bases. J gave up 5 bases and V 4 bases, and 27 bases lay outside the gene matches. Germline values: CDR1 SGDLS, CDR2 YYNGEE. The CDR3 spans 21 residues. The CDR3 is CASSPSRGFREYSGRMETQYF. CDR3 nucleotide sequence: TGTGCCAGCAGCCCCTCCAGGGGTTTTAGGGAGTATAGCGGGAGAATGGAGACCCAGTACTTC.

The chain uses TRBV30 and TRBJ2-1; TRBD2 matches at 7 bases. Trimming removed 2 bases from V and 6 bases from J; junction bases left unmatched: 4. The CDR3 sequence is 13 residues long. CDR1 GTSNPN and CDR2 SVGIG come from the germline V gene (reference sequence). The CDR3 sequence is CAWSRGGVNEQFF. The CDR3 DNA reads TGTGCCTGGAGTCGCGGGGGAGTCAATGAGCAGTTCTTC. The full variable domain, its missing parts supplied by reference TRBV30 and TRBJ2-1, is SQTIHQWPATLVQPVGSPLSLECTVEGTSNPNLYWYRQAAGRGLQLLFYSVGIGQISSEVPQNLSASRPQDRQFILSSKKLLLSDSGFYLCAWSRGGVNEQFFGPGTRLTVL.

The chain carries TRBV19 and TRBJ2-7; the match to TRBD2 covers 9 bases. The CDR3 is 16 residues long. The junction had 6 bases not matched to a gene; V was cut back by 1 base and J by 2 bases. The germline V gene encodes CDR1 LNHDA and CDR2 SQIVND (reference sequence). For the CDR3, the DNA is TGTGCCAGTAGTATAGTGCGGGCTAGCGGGACCTACGAGCAGTACTTC. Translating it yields CASSIVRASGTYEQYF. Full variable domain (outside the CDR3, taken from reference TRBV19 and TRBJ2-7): DGGITQSPKYLFRKEGQNVTLSCEQNLNHDAMYWYRQDPGQGLRLIYYSQIVNDFQKGDIAEGYSVSREKKESFPLTVTSAQKNPTAFYLCASSIVRASGTYEQYFGPGTRLTVT.

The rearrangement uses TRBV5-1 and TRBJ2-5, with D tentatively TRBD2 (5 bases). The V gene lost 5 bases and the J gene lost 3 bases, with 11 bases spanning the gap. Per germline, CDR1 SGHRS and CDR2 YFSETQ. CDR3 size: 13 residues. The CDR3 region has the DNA TGCGCCAGCAGATACCCGGGGAAAGAGACCCAGTACTTC. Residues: CASRYPGKETQYF.

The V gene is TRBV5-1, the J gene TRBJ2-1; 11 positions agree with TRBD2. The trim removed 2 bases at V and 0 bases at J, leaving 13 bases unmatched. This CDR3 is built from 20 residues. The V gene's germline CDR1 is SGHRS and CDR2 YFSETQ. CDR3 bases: TGCGCCAGCAGCTTCGCCAGGTCTAGCGGGAGGCCCCGCTCCTACAATGAGCAGTTCTTC. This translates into CASSFARSSGRPRSYNEQFF.

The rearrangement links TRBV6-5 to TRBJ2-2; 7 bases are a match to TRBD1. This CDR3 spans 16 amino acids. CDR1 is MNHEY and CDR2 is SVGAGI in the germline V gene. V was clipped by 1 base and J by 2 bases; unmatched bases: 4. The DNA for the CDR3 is TGTGCCAGCAGTTACTGGTCAGGGGGAAACACCGGGGAGCTGTTTTTT. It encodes CASSYWSGGNTGELFF.

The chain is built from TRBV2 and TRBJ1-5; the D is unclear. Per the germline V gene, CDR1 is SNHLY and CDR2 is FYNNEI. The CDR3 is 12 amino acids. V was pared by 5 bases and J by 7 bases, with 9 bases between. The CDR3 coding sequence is TGTGCCAGCAGTCTCTACTCCCAGCCCCAGCATTTT. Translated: CASSLYSQPQHF.

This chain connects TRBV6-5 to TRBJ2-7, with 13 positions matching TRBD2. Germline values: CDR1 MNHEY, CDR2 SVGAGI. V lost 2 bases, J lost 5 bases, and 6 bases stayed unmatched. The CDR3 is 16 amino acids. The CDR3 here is CASSYGGLAGYNEQYF. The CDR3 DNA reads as TGTGCCAGCAGTTACGGGGGACTAGCGGGATACAACGAGCAGTACTTC.

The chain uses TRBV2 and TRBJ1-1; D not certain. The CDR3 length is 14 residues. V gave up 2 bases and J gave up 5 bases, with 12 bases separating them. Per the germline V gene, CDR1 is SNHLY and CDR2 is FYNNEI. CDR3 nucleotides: TGTGCCAGCAGTGAATCGAGATTCGGGACTGAAGCTTTCTTT. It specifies CASSESRFGTEAFF.

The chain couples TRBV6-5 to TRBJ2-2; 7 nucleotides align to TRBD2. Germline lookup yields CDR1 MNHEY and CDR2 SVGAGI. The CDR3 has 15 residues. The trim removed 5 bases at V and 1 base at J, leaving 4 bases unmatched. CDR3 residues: CASSQREGNTGELFF. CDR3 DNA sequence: TGTGCCAGCAGTCAGAGGGAGGGGAACACCGGGGAGCTGTTTTTT.

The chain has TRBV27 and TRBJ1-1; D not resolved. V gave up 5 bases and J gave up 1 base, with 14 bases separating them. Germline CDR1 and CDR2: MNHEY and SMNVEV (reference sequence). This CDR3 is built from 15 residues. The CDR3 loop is CASSIRTGKNTEAFF. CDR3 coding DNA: TGTGCCAGCAGTATACGGACGGGGAAGAACACTGAAGCTTTCTTT.

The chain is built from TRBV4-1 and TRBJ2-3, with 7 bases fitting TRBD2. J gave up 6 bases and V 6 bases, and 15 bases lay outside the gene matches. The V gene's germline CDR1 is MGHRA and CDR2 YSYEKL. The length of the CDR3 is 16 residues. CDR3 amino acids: CASSSSGAGVKDTQYF. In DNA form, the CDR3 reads TGCGCCAGCAGTTCGTCCGGGGCGGGAGTCAAGGATACGCAGTATTTT.

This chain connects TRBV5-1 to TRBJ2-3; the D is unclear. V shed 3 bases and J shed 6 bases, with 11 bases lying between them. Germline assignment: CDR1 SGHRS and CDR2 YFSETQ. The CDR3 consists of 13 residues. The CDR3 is CASSSNNGDTQYF. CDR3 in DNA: TGCGCCAGCAGCTCAAACAACGGGGATACGCAGTATTTT.

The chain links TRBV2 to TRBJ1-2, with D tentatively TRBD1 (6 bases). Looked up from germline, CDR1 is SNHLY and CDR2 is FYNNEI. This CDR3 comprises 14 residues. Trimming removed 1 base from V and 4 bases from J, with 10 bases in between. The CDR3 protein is CASSEEQGPYGYTF. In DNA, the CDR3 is TGTGCCAGCAGTGAAGAACAGGGACCCTATGGCTACACCTTC.